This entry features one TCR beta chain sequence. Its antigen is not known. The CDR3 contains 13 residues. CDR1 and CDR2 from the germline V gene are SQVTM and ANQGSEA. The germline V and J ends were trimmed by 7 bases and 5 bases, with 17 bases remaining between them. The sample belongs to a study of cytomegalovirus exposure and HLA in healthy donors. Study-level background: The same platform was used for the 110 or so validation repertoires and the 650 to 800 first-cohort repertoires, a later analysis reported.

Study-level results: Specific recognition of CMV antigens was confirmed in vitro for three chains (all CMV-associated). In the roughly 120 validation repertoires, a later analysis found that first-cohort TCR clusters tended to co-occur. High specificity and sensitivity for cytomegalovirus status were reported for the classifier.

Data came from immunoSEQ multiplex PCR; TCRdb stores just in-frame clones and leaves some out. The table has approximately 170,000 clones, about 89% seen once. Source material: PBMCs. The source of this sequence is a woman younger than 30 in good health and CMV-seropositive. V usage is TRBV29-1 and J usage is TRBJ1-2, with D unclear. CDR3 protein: CSGAGSDFYGYTF. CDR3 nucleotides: TGCAGCGGTGCTGGCTCTGATTTTTATGGCTACACCTTC. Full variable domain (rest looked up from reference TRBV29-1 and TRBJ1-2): SAVISQKPSRDICQRGTSLTIQCQVDSQVTMMFWYRQQPGQSLTLIATANQGSEATYESGFVIDKFPISRPNLTFSTLTVSNMSPEDSSIYLCSGAGSDFYGYTFGSGTRLTVV.